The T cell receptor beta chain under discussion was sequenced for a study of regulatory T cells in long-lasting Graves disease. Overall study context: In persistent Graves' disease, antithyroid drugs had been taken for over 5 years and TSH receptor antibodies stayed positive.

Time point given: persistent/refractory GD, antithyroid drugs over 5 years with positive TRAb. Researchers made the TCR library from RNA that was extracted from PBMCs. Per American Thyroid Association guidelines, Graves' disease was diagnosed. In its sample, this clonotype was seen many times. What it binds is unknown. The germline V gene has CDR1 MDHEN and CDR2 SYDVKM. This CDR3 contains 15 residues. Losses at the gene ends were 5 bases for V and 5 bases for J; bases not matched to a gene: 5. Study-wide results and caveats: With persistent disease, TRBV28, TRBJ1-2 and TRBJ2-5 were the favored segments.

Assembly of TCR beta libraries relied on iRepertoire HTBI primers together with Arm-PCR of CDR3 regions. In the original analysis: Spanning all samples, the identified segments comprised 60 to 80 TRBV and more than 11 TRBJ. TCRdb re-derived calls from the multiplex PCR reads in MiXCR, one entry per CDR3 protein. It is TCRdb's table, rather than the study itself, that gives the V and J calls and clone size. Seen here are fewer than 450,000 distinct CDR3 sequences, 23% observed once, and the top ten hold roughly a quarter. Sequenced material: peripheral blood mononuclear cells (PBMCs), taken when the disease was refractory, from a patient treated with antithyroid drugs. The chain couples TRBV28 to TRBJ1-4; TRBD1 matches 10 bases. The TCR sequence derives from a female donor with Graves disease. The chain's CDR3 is CASSPWTGGNEKLFF. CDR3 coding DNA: TGTGCCAGCAGTCCTTGGACAGGGGGAAATGAAAAACTGTTTTTT.